A selection of T cell receptor beta chains follows, all from one sample in a study of blood T cell repertoires in COVID-19. The assay was immunoSEQ multiplex PCR, and TCRdb's table has in-frame clones only and misses some. The repertoire holds 120,000 to 150,000 clones, more than 65% seen once, with around 7.2% in the top ten. Material: peripheral blood. Receptors originate from a woman in her 50s in a cohort sampled during active or convalescent COVID-19. Both conserved end residues are part of each CDR3. The D gene is left open where the match is weak. Not all rows give a size; the values are once, few, many and, for expanded clones, a class.

D,J,size,V,CDR3,DNA
.,TRBJ2-2,.,TRBV5-6,CASSLGGLNTGELFF,TGTGCCAGCAGCTTGGGGGGCCTGAACACCGGGGAGCTGTTTTTT
TRBD2,TRBJ2-5,.,TRBV5-6,CASSFRTRRETQYF,TGTGCCAGCAGCTTTAGGACTAGGCGGGAGACCCAGTACTTC
.,TRBJ1-2,once,TRBV12-5,CASGLLGASYTF,TGTGCTAGTGGTTTGTTGGGGGCTTCCTACACCTTC
.,TRBJ1-5,.,TRBV19,CASSIAGNRQPQHF,TGTGCCAGTAGTATCGCAGGGAATCGTCAGCCCCAGCATTTT
.,TRBJ1-2,.,TRBV7-9,CASSLGGGYYGYTF,TGTGCCAGCAGCTTAGGGGGCGGCTACTATGGCTACACCTTC
.,TRBJ2-2,.,TRBV2,CASSDLTGELFF,TGTGCCAGCAGTGATTTAACCGGGGAGCTGTTTTTT
.,TRBJ2-3,few,TRBV20-1,CSATRKDTQYF,TGCAGTGCTACCAGGAAAGATACGCAGTATTTT
TRBD1,TRBJ2-7,.,TRBV6-5,CASSYLIGQGAGEQYF,TGTGCCAGCAGTTACTTAATTGGACAGGGGGCCGGCGAGCAGTACTTC
.,TRBJ1-6,.,TRBV7-9,CASSLDGGPLHF,TGTGCCAGCAGCTTAGACGGAGGTCCCCTCCACTTT
TRBD2,TRBJ2-7,once,TRBV3-1/TRBV3-2,CASSQGPSGGGPYEQYF,TGTGCCAGCAGCCAAGGTCCTAGCGGGGGGGGGCCCTACGAGCAGTACTTC
.,TRBJ1-3,.,TRBV19,CASSIVFGDSGNTIYF,TGTGCCAGTAGTATCGTATTCGGTGACTCTGGAAACACCATATATTTT
TRBD2,TRBJ2-7,.,TRBV7-2,CASSLVRGGTHYEQYF,TGTGCCAGCAGCTTAGTGCGGGGGGGGACCCACTACGAGCAGTACTTC
.,TRBJ2-7,.,TRBV19,CASSDSYEQYF,TGTGCCAGTTCAGACTCCTACGAGCAGTACTTC
.,TRBJ1-1,.,TRBV6-6,CASSSSGTTNTEAFF,TGTGCCAGCAGTTCCTCCGGGACAACGAACACTGAAGCTTTCTTT
TRBD1,TRBJ2-7,.,TRBV3-1/TRBV3-2,CASSPPDAARQGGRSYEQYF,TGTGCCAGCAGCCCACCCGACGCAGCCCGACAGGGTGGTCGATCCTACGAGCAGTACTTC
.,TRBJ1-6,.,TRBV5-6,CASSFIRGNSPLHF,TGTGCCAGCAGCTTTATAAGGGGTAATTCACCCCTCCACTTT
TRBD1,TRBJ2-2,.,TRBV7-2,CASSHKNRGNTGELFF,TGTGCCAGCAGCCATAAAAACAGGGGAAACACCGGGGAGCTGTTTTTT
TRBD1,TRBJ1-4,.,TRBV10-2,CASNTGTGDEKLFF,TGCGCCAGCAACACCGGGACAGGGGACGAAAAACTGTTTTTT
TRBD1,TRBJ1-1,.,TRBV7-8,CAARQGMNTEAFF,TGTGCCGCCCGACAGGGGATGAACACTGAAGCTTTCTTT
TRBD1,TRBJ1-5,few,TRBV19,CASSRKGTGAANQPQHF,TGTGCCAGCTCTAGGAAGGGGACAGGGGCCGCCAATCAGCCCCAGCATTTT
TRBD1,TRBJ1-6,.,TRBV7-2,CASSLAGTGAASPLHF,TGTGCCAGCAGCCTTGCCGGGACAGGGGCGGCTTCACCCCTCCACTTT
TRBD1,TRBJ1-2,.,TRBV7-3,CASSSGTGIGYTF,TGTGCCAGCAGTTCCGGGACAGGGATTGGCTACACCTTC
.,TRBJ1-3,.,TRBV30,CAWRVGASGNTIYF,TGTGCCTGGAGGGTTGGAGCCTCTGGAAACACCATATATTTT
.,TRBJ2-3,.,TRBV4-1,CASSQSRQTSTDTQYF,TGCGCCAGCAGCCAAAGTAGACAGACTAGCACAGATACGCAGTATTTT
.,TRBJ2-1,.,TRBV21-1,CASRPRTSGSLSNEQFF,TGTGCCAGCAGACCTCGGACTAGCGGGTCCTTATCCAATGAGCAGTTCTTC
TRBD2,TRBJ2-7,.,TRBV5-1,CASSSVGGGNEQYF,TGCGCCAGCAGCTCTGTTGGCGGGGGGAACGAGCAGTACTTC
.,TRBJ2-1,.,TRBV14,CASSHLQGSFSYNEQFF,TGTGCCAGCAGCCACCTACAGGGTAGTTTCTCCTACAATGAGCAGTTCTTC
.,TRBJ1-5,.,TRBV5-5,CASSDSSNQPQHF,TGTGCCAGCTCAGACAGTAGCAATCAGCCCCAGCATTTT
TRBD2,TRBJ2-5,.,TRBV5-1,CASSFEYGGAQETQYF,TGCGCCAGCAGCTTTGAATACGGGGGGGCCCAGGAGACCCAGTACTTC
TRBD1,TRBJ1-2,once,TRBV7-2,CASSLAPDRVLMGYTF,TGTGCCAGCAGCTTAGCGCCCGACAGGGTTCTGATGGGCTACACCTTC
TRBD1,TRBJ2-7,.,TRBV24-1,CATSAAGTGDYEQYF,TGTGCCACCAGTGCAGCCGGGACAGGGGACTACGAGCAGTACTTC